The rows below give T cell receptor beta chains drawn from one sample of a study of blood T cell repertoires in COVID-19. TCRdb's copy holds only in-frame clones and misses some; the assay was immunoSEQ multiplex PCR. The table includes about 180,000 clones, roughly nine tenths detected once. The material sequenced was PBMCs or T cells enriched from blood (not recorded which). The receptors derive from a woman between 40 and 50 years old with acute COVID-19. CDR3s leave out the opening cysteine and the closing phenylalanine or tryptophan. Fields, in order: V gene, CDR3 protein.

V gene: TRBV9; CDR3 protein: ASKGGSPGELF
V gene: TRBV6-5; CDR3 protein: ASRRTGVYGYT
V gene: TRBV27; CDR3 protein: ASSLLAGVDGELF
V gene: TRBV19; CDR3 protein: ASIGLAGEQF
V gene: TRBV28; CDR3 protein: ASSIPGQGREQY
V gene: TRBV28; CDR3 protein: ASQLQGVGGYT
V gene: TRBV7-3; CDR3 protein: ASSLLAGVTDTQY
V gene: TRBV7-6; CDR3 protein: ASSYDRGQPQH
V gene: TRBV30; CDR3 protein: AWSATRYNEQF
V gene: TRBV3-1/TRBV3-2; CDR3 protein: ASSQGQGNSSGELF
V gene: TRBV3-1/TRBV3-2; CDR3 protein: ASSQDLTSGYNEQF
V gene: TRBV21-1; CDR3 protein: ASSLLSLTGENSNQPQH
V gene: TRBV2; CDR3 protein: ASTRDTDTEAF
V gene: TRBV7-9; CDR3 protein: ASRQMDRVSYGYT
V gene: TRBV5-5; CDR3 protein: ASSTGQINYGYT
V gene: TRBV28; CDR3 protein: ASSLRDFGWPQH
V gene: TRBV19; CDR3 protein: ASSTPRQLSSGANVLT
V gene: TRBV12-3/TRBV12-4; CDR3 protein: ASSSGGSEQY
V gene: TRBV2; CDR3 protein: ASSMRQGSFLEETQY
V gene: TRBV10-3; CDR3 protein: AIQRQGDTEAF
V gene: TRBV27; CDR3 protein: ASSLTGGGYEQY
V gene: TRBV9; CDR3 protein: ASSPHYEQY
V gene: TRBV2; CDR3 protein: ASTTVQGLGGNTIY
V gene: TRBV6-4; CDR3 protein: ASRSPDTSSYEQY
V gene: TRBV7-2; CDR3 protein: ASSLRGGETQY
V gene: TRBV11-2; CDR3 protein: ASSLEDRVSSPLH
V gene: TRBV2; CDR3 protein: ASSDWDRSTDTQY
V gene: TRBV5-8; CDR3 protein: ASSKNYRRGDYGYT
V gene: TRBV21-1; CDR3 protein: ASSVGGGAHTSTDTQY
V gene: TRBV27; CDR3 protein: ASSGSGAVTGELF
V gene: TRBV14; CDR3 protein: ASSLSTGLAGVNEQF
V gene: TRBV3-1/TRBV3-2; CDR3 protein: ASSQDPQGGYT
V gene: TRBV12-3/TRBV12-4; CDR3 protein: ASREDRFYEQY
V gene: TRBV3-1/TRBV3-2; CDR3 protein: ASSQDRSTGELGKTQY
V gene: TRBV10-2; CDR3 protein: ASSEAAADYNEQF